What follows is one T cell receptor beta chain and its context. Its specificity is not known. Trimming pared 5 bases from V and 5 bases from J, leaving 15 bases between. The CDR3 length is 14 residues. The data belong to a study of T cell repertoires in cytomegalovirus infection. Study information: Matching HLA type, along with CMV infection, was indicated by public TCR beta signatures. General study findings and limits: CMV-specific TCR beta clonotypes restricted by HLA-C were the ones dominating the ex vivo response.

TCRdb recomputed calls from the reads with MiXCR, one row per CDR3 protein. The sample lists about 920,000 distinct CDR3 sequences, roughly a third seen once, with around an eighth in the top ten. The gene calls are TRBV12-3 or TRBV12-4 and TRBJ2-5; TRBD1 is a possible D gene (5 bases). This TCR was recovered from a human donor in good health (CMV status not recorded). Some clones in this sample may be carry-over from other donors' samples. Sequencing was performed on cultured CD8+ T cells from PBMCs, taken from culture after CMV antigen stimulation. The CDR3 spells CASSPDMGWETQYF. The CDR3 DNA reads TGTGCCAGCAGTCCGGACATGGGATGGGAGACCCAGTACTTC.